Listed below are T cell receptor beta chains from one sample, sequenced in a study of CXCR3-negative and CXCR3-positive naive CD8 T cells. TCRdb processed the 5' RACE reads again and assigns one entry to each CDR3 protein, with no DNA. This sample lists fewer than 80,000 distinct CDR3 sequences; its ten largest clones have approximately 4.5%. The sequencing sample was made of naive CXCR3- CD8+ T cells from blood. Receptors originate from a human donor in good health. Some clones in this sample may be carry-over from other donors' samples. CDR3s include the opening cysteine and the closing phenylalanine or tryptophan. Part of the rows lack a size; the others show once, few, many or a class for expanded clones.

clone_size,j_call,v_call,cdr3_aa
-,TRBJ1-1,TRBV7-2,CASSLEGANTEAFF
-,TRBJ1-1,TRBV7-9,CASSFLRDRNTEAFF
-,TRBJ1-2,TRBV27,CACYGEGSTGGYTF
-,TRBJ2-7,TRBV9,CASSVATGGFVEQYF
-,TRBJ1-2,TRBV9,CASSVATPGGGYGYTF
-,TRBJ1-1,TRBV4-1,CASSLPRGVAEAFF
-,TRBJ2-3,TRBV7-8,CASSLDLAGPLNTQYF
-,TRBJ1-2,TRBV7-9,CASRTDRSSVRYGYTF
medium-sized,TRBJ2-7,TRBV4-1,CASSQDHSSAYEQYF
-,TRBJ1-6,TRBV20-1,CSARDREGFGSPLHF
-,TRBJ2-7,TRBV7-2,CASSLATGQVVYEQYF
-,TRBJ2-7,TRBV29-1,CSVTGQGVNEQYF
-,TRBJ2-7,TRBV28,CASSFGSNEQYF
medium-sized,TRBJ2-7,TRBV29-1,CSVEDSYEQYF
-,TRBJ1-1,TRBV2,CASSDSMNTEAFF
-,TRBJ2-5,TRBV5-5,CASSFGPETQYF
-,TRBJ2-1,TRBV7-9,CASSPSEGAGVEQFF
-,TRBJ1-1,TRBV29-1,CSARHGPTNTEAFF
-,TRBJ2-5,TRBV28,CASSFGQTQYF
-,TRBJ2-2,TRBV15,CATSRDRDRNTGELFF
-,TRBJ2-7,TRBV28,CASSTGGGEQYF
-,TRBJ2-5,TRBV6-5,CASSGGVQETQYF
-,TRBJ2-1,TRBV5-6,CASSPTSLHEQFF
-,TRBJ2-3,TRBV5-1,CASSLNWEQVPPSTDTQYF
-,TRBJ1-1,TRBV20-1,CSARDPGSDTEAFF
-,TRBJ2-7,TRBV19,CASTGTSSSEQYF
-,TRBJ2-3,TRBV29-1,CSVEGPGKPWQYF
-,TRBJ1-1,TRBV20-1,CSARDVGITEAFF
-,TRBJ2-4,TRBV7-9,CASSGTGGAKNIQYF
-,TRBJ1-1,TRBV19,CASSIGSGYYTEAFF
-,TRBJ2-3,TRBV6-1,CATTGDNTDTQYF
-,TRBJ2-4,TRBV21-1,CASSKQFAKNIQYF
-,TRBJ2-5,TRBV12-3/TRBV12-4,CASSLRDGRGGRETQYF
-,TRBJ1-1,TRBV28,CASSFGRNTEAFF
-,TRBJ2-5,TRBV29-1,CSVDVGGAQETQYF
-,TRBJ2-1,TRBV27,CASSGGYEQFF
-,TRBJ2-1,TRBV12-3/TRBV12-4,CASSLGAGGVKNEQFF
-,TRBJ2-5,TRBV21-1,CASSKLSVQETQYF
-,TRBJ2-7,TRBV12-3/TRBV12-4,CASSLGPSGGNEQYF
-,TRBJ1-1,TRBV7-3,CASRPAGDTEAFF